This entry lists 15 T cell receptor beta chains sequenced from one sample in a study of blood T cell repertoires in COVID-19. TCRdb keeps only in-frame clones here, not all; method: immunoSEQ multiplex PCR. Among approximately 230,000 clones listed, 70% to 85% were seen once. The sample taken for sequencing was peripheral blood. The receptors were gathered from an elderly man with acute or convalescent COVID-19.

There are a few counts of this clone. The chain is built from TRBV6-5 and TRBJ2-1; a possible D gene is TRBD1 (6 bases). The length of the CDR3 is 14 residues. CDR1 is MNHEY, CDR2 SVGAGI, per germline. V lost 8 bases, J lost 2 bases, and 13 bases lay in between. The CDR3 region is CASSVDRTYNEQFF. The CDR3 region has the DNA TGTGCCAGCTCCGTGGACAGAACCTACAATGAGCAGTTCTTC.

This clone was seen ten or more times. The genes are TRBV6-5 and TRBJ1-6, with 7 bases matching TRBD1. The CDR3 has 13 amino acids. Trimming cost V 7 bases and J 8 bases; bases outside gene matches: 5. Germline V CDR1 and CDR2: MNHEY, SVGAGI. CDR3 residues: CASTMGTDSPLHF. DNA of the CDR3: TGTGCCAGCACCATGGGGACAGATTCACCCCTCCACTTT.

The chain carries TRBV12-5 and TRBJ2-7; 7 nucleotides agree with TRBD2. CDR1 and CDR2 (germline): LGHNT, FRNRAP. With V trimmed by 0 bases and J by 4 bases, 9 bases remained unmatched. This CDR3 spans 16 amino acids. CDR3 sequence: CASGLVPAGVAYEQYF. The CDR3 DNA reads as TGTGCTAGTGGTTTGGTACCGGCGGGAGTCGCTTACGAGCAGTACTTC.

The chain links TRBV5-8 to TRBJ2-3, with 7 bases identical to TRBD2. Per germline, CDR1 SGHTS and CDR2 YDEGEE. The J segment lost 3 bases and the V segment lost 4 bases, leaving 8 bases of the junction unmatched. The CDR3 length is 15 residues. This CDR3 reads CASSPIGTITDTQYF. CDR3 DNA sequence: TGTGCCAGCAGCCCCATCGGGACTATTACAGATACGCAGTATTTT.

This chain joins TRBV4-1 and TRBJ1-4; 7 bases match TRBD1. V trimming: 6 bases; J trimming: 6 bases; junction bases outside the gene matches: 10. The CDR3 extends over 15 amino acids. Germline V lookup: CDR1 MGHRA, CDR2 YSYEKL. The DNA of the CDR3 is TGCGCCAGCAGACCCCCGGGACAGCTTTATGAAAAACTGTTTTTT. Encoded protein: CASRPPGQLYEKLFF.

The gene calls are TRBV4-1 and TRBJ1-2; possibly TRBD1 for D (6 bases). Germline CDR1 and CDR2: MGHRA and YSYEKL. This CDR3 comprises 17 residues. Trimming pared 2 bases from V and 2 bases from J, leaving 18 bases between. CDR3 in amino acids: CASSQRGGVDRNYGYTF. Here the CDR3 DNA reads TGCGCCAGCAGCCAAAGGGGGGGAGTGGACCGAAACTATGGCTACACCTTC.

The CDR3 sequence: CASSEGRQVRHEQFF. The CDR3, as DNA: TGCGCCAGCAGTGAAGGGAGACAGGTAAGGCATGAGCAGTTCTTC. The chain joins TRBV10-1 to TRBJ2-1; possible D gene TRBD1, 6 bases. Germline V gene sequence: CDR1 WNHNN, CDR2 SYGVQD (reference sequence). CDR3 length equals 15 residues. V was trimmed by 3 bases and J by 8 bases, leaving 17 bases between them.

The chain recombines TRBV24-1 with TRBJ1-2; D perhaps matches TRBD1 (5 bases). The CDR3 is made up of 19 amino acids. V was trimmed by 3 bases and J by 4 bases, leaving 26 bases between them. Germline V gene sequence: CDR1 KGHDR, CDR2 SFDVKD. CDR3 sequence reads: CATSDPVGGATKGLYGYTF. CDR3 DNA: TGTGCCACCAGTGATCCGGTGGGAGGGGCAACTAAGGGACTCTATGGCTACACCTTC.

The V and J genes are TRBV2 and TRBJ1-5, with unresolved D. Germline V lookup: CDR1 SNHLY, CDR2 FYNNEI. The CDR3 totals 15 residues. V was shortened by 1 base and J by 0 bases, with 7 bases between the two germline ends. CDR3 sequence (DNA): TGTGCCAGCAGTGAAGGGTACTTTAGCAATCAGCCCCAGCATTTT. It translates to CASSEGYFSNQPQHF.

The V gene is TRBV7-3, the J gene TRBJ1-1; D is possibly TRBD1 (5 bases). V shed 4 bases and J shed 2 bases, with 20 bases lying between them. The germline V gene has CDR1 SGHTA and CDR2 FQGTGA. The CDR3 runs to 17 residues. CDR3 nucleotide sequence: TGTGCCAGCAGCTCATCAGGGATCATGGGCGTTAACACTGAAGCTTTCTTT. Residues: CASSSSGIMGVNTEAFF.

This chain uses TRBV6-5 with TRBJ1-6; 9 positions agree with TRBD1. This CDR3 has 15 amino acids. J gave up 14 bases and V 2 bases, and 10 bases lay outside the gene matches. CDR1 is MNHEY and CDR2 is SVGAGI in the germline V gene. The CDR3 is CASSYGGQGERSLHF. CDR3 in DNA: TGTGCCAGCAGTTACGGGGGACAGGGCGAAAGGTCCCTCCACTTT.

The chain joins TRBV7-9 to TRBJ2-7, with a possible D match to TRBD1 (5 bases). V was trimmed by 1 base and J by 5 bases, leaving 15 bases between them. Per germline, CDR1 SEHNR and CDR2 FQNEAQ (reference sequence). The length of the CDR3 is 15 residues. The CDR3 loop is CASSLGSPGKNEQYF. CDR3 in DNA: TGTGCCAGCAGCTTAGGTTCCCCAGGGAAGAACGAGCAGTACTTC. Full variable domain (rest looked up from reference TRBV7-9 and TRBJ2-7): DTGVSQNPRHKITKRGQNVTFRCDPISEHNRLYWYRQTLGQGPEFLTYFQNEAQLEKSRLLSDRFSAERPKGSFSTLEIQRTEQGDSAMYLCASSLGSPGKNEQYFGPGTRLTVT.

The V and J genes are TRBV5-1 and TRBJ2-7; D possibly corresponds to TRBD1 (5 bases). CDR1 SGHRS and CDR2 YFSETQ come from the germline V gene. The CDR3 is 13 residues long. The V end lost 2 bases, the J end lost 3 bases, and 9 bases lay between the germline ends. Written as DNA, the CDR3 is TGCGCCAGCAGCTTTTTAGGGGACTACGAGCAGTACTTC. This translates into CASSFLGDYEQYF.

The chain employs TRBV5-1 and TRBJ2-2; TRBD1 matches 9 bases. Germline V gives CDR1 SGHRS, CDR2 YFSETQ. This CDR3 region has 16 residues. Trimming removed 1 base from V and 5 bases from J; junction bases left unmatched: 6. The DNA of the CDR3 is TGCGCCAGCAGCTTGACAGGGGGCAAGAGTACCGGGGAGCTGTTTTTT. Protein: CASSLTGGKSTGELFF.

V and J are TRBV20-1 and TRBJ2-7, with 7 bases that match TRBD2. The V gene's germline CDR1 is DFQATT and CDR2 SNEGSKA (reference sequence). Trimming took 3 bases from V and 6 from J; bases not matched to a gene: 14. The CDR3 runs 15 residues. CDR3 amino acids: CSASRGLAVTSEQYF. The DNA of the CDR3 is TGCAGTGCTAGTAGGGGCCTAGCGGTGACTTCCGAGCAGTACTTC.